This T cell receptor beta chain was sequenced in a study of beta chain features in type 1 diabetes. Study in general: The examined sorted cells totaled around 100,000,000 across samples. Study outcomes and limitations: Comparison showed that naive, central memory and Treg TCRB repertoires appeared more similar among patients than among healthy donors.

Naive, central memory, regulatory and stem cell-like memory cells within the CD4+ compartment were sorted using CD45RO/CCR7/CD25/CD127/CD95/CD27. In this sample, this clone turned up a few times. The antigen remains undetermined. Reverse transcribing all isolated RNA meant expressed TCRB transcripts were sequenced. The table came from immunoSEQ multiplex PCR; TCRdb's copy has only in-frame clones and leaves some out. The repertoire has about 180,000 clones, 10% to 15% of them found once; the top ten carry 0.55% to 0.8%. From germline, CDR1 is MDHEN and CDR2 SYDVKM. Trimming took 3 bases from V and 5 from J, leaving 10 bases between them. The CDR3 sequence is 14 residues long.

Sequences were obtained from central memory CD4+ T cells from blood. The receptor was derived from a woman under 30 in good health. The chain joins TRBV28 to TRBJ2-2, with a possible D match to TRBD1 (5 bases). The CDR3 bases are TGTGCCAGCAGTTTGGGGCACACGACCGGGGAGCTGTTTTTT. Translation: CASSLGHTTGELFF.